These T cell receptor beta chains were read from a single sample in a study of T cell responses to AZD1222 COVID-19 vaccine. TCRdb's copy holds only in-frame clones and misses some; the assay was immunoSEQ multiplex PCR. The data hold 63,000 or so clones, with roughly 87% observed a single time. The starting material was peripheral blood, obtained on day 0 of AZD1222 vaccination. All receptors derive from an adult in good health. CDR3s include the opening cysteine and the closing phenylalanine or tryptophan. Each record gives: V gene, CDR3 protein.

TRBV21-1 | CASSTSLAIPKLFF
TRBV7-9 | CASSIIQDANYGYTF
TRBV28 | CASSLSYSNQPQHF
TRBV25-1 | CASSQNSGGARRNEQFF
TRBV6-5 | CASSPGLKGGTQYF
TRBV27 | CASASWRVRSYEQYF
TRBV29-1 | CSVEGRGGPSSYEQYF
TRBV12-3/TRBV12-4 | CASSLSEGATF
TRBV18 | CASSPNTGGARYGYTF
TRBV20-1 | CSASGERGPVSNEGYTF
TRBV3-1/TRBV3-2 | CASDTGFGEQFF
TRBV11-3 | CASSPSRDTEAFF
TRBV5-6 | CASSLNSYEQYF
TRBV7-6 | CASSQFYRTDKRGAGELFF
TRBV4-2 | CASSQEGGSGGKETQYF
TRBV20-1 | CSASGADNNSPLHF
TRBV5-1 | CASSLGIGGSNQPQHF
TRBV19 | CASSIGQGDYEQYF
TRBV3-1/TRBV3-2 | CASSQDLGEQYF
TRBV6-5 | CASRLTQGAYNEQFF
TRBV7-9 | CASSLAGGMTEAFF
TRBV3-1/TRBV3-2 | CASSQGNDLRSNQPQHF
TRBV30 | CAWSVGLTGEKLFF
TRBV11-2 | CASSPRGGVETQYF
TRBV3-1/TRBV3-2 | CASSQGTGLRETQYF
TRBV6-5 | CASQKGTGELFF
TRBV5-6 | CASSSGDYGYTF
TRBV5-4 | CASSPRGWVEETQYF
TRBV25-1 | CASRTGNTGELFF